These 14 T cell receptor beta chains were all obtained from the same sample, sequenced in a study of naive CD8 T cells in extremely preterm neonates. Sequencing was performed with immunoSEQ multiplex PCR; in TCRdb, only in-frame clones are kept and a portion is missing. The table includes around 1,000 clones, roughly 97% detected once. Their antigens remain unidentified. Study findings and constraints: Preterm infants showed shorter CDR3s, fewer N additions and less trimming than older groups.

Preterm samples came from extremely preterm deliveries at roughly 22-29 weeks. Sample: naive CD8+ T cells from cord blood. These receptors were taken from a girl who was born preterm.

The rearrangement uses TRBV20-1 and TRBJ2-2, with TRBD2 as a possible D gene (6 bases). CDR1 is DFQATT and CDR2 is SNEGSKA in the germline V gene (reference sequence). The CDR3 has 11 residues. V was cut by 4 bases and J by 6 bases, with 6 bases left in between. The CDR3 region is CSATSAGELFF. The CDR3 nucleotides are TGCAGTGCTACTAGCGCCGGGGAGCTGTTTTTT.

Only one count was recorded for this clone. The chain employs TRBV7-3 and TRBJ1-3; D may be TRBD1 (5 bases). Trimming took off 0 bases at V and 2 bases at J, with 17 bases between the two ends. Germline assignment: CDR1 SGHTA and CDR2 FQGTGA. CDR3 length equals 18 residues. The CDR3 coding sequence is TGTGCCAGCAGCTTAACACCCCGCCAGGGTGTGACTGGAAACACCATATATTTT. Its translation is CASSLTPRQGVTGNTIYF.

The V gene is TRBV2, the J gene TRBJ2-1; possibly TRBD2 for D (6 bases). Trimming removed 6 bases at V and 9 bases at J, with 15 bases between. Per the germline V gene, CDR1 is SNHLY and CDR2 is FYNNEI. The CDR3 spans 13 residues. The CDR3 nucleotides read TGTGCCAGCAGAAGACTAGTGGGGGGTGAGCAGTTCTTC. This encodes CASRRLVGGEQFF.

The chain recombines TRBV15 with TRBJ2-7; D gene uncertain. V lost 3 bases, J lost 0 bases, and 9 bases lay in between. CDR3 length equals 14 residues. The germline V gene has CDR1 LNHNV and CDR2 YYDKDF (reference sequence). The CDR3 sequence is CATSSAEISYEQYF. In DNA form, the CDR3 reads TGTGCCACCAGCAGTGCAGAGATCTCCTACGAGCAGTACTTC.

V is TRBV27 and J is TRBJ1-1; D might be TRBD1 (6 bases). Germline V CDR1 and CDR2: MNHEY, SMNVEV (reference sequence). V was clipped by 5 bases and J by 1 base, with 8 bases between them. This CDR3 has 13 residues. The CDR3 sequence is CASSPTGNTEAFF. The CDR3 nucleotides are TGTGCCAGCAGTCCGACAGGGAACACTGAAGCTTTCTTT.

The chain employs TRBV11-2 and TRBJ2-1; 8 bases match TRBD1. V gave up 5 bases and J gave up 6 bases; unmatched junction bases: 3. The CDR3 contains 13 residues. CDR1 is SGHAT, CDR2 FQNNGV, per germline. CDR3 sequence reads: CASSPDRGNEQFF. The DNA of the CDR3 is TGTGCCAGCAGCCCCGACAGGGGCAATGAGCAGTTCTTC. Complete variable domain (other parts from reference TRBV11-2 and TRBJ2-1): EAGVAQSPRYKIIEKRQSVAFWCNPISGHATLYWYQQILGQGPKLLIQFQNNGVVDDSQLPKDRFSAERLKGVDSTLKIQPAKLEDSAVYLCASSPDRGNEQFFGPGTRLTVL.

CDR3 sequence reads: CAGEVTEAFF. CDR3 coding DNA: TGTGCTGGAGAGGTCACTGAAGCTTTCTTT. The J gene is TRBJ1-1, the V gene TRBV30; no clear D gene. CDR1 is GTSNPN and CDR2 is SVGIG in the germline V gene (reference sequence). The CDR3 contains 10 residues.

This CDR3 is CASSWDRETQYF. CDR3 nucleotide sequence: TGTGCCAGCAGCTGGGACAGGGAGACCCAGTACTTC. The chain combines TRBV11-2 with TRBJ2-5; 8 positions match TRBD1. With 4 bases clipped from V and 5 bases from J, the junction kept 0 bases outside the gene matches. This CDR3 contains 12 residues. Germline loops: CDR1 SGHAT, CDR2 FQNNGV.

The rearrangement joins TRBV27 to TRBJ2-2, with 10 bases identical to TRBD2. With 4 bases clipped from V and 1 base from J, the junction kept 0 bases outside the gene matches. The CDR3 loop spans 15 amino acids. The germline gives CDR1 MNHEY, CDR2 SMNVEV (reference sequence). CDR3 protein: CASSWTSGNTGELFF. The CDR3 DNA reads TGTGCCAGCAGTTGGACTAGCGGGAACACCGGGGAGCTGTTTTTT.

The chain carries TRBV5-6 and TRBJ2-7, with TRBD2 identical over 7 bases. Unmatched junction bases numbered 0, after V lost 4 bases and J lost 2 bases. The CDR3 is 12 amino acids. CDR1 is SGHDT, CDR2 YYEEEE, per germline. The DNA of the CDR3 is TGTGCCAGCAGCGGGGGGGCCTACGAGCAGTACTTC. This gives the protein CASSGGAYEQYF.

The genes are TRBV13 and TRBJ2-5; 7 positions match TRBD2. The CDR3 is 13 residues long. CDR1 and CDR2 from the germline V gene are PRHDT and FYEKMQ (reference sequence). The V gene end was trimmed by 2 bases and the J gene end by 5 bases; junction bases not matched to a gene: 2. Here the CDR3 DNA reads TGTGCCAGCAGCTTAACTAGCGCGGAGACCCAGTACTTC. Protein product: CASSLTSAETQYF.

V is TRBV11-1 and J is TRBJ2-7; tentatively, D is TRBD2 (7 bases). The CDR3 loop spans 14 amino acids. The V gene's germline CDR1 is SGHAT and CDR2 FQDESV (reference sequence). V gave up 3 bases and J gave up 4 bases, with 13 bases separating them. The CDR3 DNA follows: TGTGCCAGCAGCTTTGGGGGGGGCCCTTACGAGCAGTACTTC. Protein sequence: CASSFGGGPYEQYF.

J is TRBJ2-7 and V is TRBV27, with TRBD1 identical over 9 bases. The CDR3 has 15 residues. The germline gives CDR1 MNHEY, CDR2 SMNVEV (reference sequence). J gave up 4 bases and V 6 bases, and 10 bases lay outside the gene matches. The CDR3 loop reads CASSYLQGAEYEQYF. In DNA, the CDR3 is TGTGCCAGCAGCTACCTACAGGGGGCAGAGTACGAGCAGTACTTC.

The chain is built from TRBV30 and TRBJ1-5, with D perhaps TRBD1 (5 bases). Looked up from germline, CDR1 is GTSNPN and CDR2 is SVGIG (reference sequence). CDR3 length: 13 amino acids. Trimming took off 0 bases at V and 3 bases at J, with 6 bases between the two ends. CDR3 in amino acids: CAWSVDNNQPQHF. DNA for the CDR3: TGTGCCTGGAGTGTGGACAACAATCAGCCCCAGCATTTT.